This T cell receptor beta chain came from a study of T cell clonality in common variable immunodeficiency. Study-level results: TCRbeta clonality was increased in CVID versus healthy controls.

This CDR3 spans 14 amino acids. Germline V gene sequence: CDR1 LNHDA, CDR2 SQIVND (reference sequence). V gave up 6 bases and J gave up 9 bases; unmatched junction bases: 11. This clone was found many times. As yet, its antigen is unknown. The sequence runs out 3 residues before the end of the CDR3; the remainder is reconstructed from the germline J gene. Caucasian heritage predominated among both patients and controls. The method was immunoSEQ multiplex PCR; TCRdb's version includes in-frame clones alone and lacks a portion of them. This sample has fewer than 50,000 clones and no singletons, with around 0.7% in the ten largest.

Sample: peripheral blood mononuclear cells. The chain joins TRBV19 to TRBJ2-4; 7 bases align to TRBD1. The receptor's source is a person aged 18-69 years in good health. CDR3 bases read: TGTGCCAGTAGCTCGATACAGGGGTCAGGCATT. This codes for CASSSIQGSGI. The whole CDR3 is CASSSIQGSGIQYF.